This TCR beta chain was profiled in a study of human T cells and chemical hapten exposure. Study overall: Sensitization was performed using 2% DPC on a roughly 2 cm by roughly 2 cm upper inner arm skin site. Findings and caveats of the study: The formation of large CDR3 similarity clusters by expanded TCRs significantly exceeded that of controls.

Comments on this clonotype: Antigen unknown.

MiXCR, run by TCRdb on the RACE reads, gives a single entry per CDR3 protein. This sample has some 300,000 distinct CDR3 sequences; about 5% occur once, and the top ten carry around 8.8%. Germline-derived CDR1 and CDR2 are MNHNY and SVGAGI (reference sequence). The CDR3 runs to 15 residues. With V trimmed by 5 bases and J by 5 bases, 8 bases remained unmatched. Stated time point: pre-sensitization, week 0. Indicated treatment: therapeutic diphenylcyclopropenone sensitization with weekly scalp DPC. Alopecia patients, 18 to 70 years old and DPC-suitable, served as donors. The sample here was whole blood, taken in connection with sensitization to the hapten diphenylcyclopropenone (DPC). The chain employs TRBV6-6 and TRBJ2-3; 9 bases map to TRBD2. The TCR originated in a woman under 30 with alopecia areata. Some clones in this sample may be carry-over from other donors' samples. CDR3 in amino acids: CASSGRGGGLDTQYF. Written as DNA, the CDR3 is TGTGCCAGCAGTGGGCGGGGGGGAGGTTTAGATACGCAGTATTTT.